The sequence of this T cell receptor beta chain was determined in a study of identical twins (dated by TCRdb to 2015 to 2016). Notes on the research overall: The study deep-sequenced TCR alpha and beta repertoires from monozygotic twins, unrelated adults of various ages and cord blood to test whether fetal clonotypes persist. Replicate twin experiments were performed at different times using different library preparation protocols to rule out contamination. General findings and caveats noted by the study authors: Recombination models systematically underestimated out-of-frame TCR alpha sharing in monozygotic twins but agreed with sharing between unrelated individuals. Zero-insertion analyses could be partly confounded by invariant T cells such as MAIT and iNKT, although diverse VJ usage argued against such confounding for most clonotypes. Abundant cord blood beta clonotypes had fewer insertions, young adult naive repertoires showed a similar but weaker trend, and memory repertoires showed no such trend. Out-of-frame TCR alpha sequences shared between twins showed an excess of low generation-probability sequences compared with coincidental sharing between unrelated individuals. A weaker excess of twin sharing was found in beta out-of-frame sequences because the signal-to-noise ratio was lowered by fewer shared sequences. Because the same donors could not be followed over many years, the conclusions relied on cross-sectional statistical analysis.

Only healthy Caucasian donors were included. The study also sequenced three unrelated non-twin adults: a male aged 18 to 30, a male aged 50 to 59 and a female aged 50 to 59. Using Miltenyi CD45RO+ enrichment and human naive T-cell isolation kits, memory (CD45RO+) and naive T cells were isolated from PBMC. The library came from 5' RACE. Sequenced using an Illumina HiSeq 2000. Template switching introduced a universal primer binding site; the final cDNA contained a unique molecular identifier, enabling accurate counting of TCR cDNA molecules. First-strand cDNA for TCR alpha and beta chains was synthesized from specific primers in the conserved constant-segment region. Each cDNA library was double barcoded, with a SMART-Mk sample barcode plus Illumina barcodes, to control for contamination. Two successive PCR steps introduced TruSeq adapter sequences along with Illumina sample barcodes. Sequencing of the TCR alpha and beta cDNA libraries was done on the Illumina HiSeq platform using custom primers. As for the original processing: MiGEC was used to process raw reads and extract unique molecular identifiers, and MiXCR was used to find CDR3 positions. Recombination models were inferred per individual with the repgenHMM and IGoR tools using an EM algorithm. The tcR package in R was used for shared clonotype analysis, with sharing normalized by the product of cloneset sizes. Out-of-frame nonproductive sequences were analyzed to study raw recombination free of thymic and clonal selection effects. In-frame beta chains were kept once TCRdb had trimmed the public reads at Q25 with fastp and called clones with MiXCR. Records with the same CDR3 protein are collapsed into one entry carrying the most frequent genes and DNA. These V and J calls derive from TCRdb rather than the authors' analysis. This sample holds 420,000 or so distinct CDR3 sequences; approximately 17% were observed only once. 9.5% to 15% of the sample is held by the ten biggest clonotypes.

V was cut back by 3 bases and J by 4 bases, leaving a gap of 12 bases between them. The CDR3 starts with the cysteine, ends with the phenylalanine, and has 14 residues. The retained sequence is limited to the CDR3, 42 bases, with the frame set at the first base. This clonotype was seen a few times. Its antigen has not been determined. No much larger clone is present one base from it, and per-base qualities are unavailable. The receptor's source is a man aged 45 to 65 in good health. The specimen sequenced was naive T cells sorted from blood. The intended sense of this specimen's cell subset or site label: cells isolated with a human naive T-cell isolation kit. The chain was built from TRBV12-3 or TRBV12-4 and TRBJ1-1; the D region possibly corresponds to TRBD1 (6 bases align). The DNA sequence reads TGTGCCAGCAGTTTGGTGGGGGCGGTCACTGAAGCTTTCTTT. Its translation reads: CASSLVGAVTEAFF.